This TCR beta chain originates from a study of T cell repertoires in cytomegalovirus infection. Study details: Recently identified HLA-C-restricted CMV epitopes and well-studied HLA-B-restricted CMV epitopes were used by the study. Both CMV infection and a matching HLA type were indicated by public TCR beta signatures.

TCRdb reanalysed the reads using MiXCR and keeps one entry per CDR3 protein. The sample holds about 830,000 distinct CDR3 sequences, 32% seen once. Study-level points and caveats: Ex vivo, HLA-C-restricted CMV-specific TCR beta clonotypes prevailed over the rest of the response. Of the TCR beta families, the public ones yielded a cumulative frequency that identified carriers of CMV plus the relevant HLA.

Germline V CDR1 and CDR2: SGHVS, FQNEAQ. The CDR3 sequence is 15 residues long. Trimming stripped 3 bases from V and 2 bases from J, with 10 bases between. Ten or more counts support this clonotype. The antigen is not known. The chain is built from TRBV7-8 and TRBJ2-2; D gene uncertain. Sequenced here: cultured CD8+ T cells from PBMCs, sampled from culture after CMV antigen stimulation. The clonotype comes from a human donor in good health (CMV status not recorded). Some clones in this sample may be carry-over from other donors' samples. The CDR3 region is CASSFYTSNTGELFF. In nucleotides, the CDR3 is TGTGCCAGCAGCTTTTACACCTCCAACACCGGGGAGCTGTTTTTT.